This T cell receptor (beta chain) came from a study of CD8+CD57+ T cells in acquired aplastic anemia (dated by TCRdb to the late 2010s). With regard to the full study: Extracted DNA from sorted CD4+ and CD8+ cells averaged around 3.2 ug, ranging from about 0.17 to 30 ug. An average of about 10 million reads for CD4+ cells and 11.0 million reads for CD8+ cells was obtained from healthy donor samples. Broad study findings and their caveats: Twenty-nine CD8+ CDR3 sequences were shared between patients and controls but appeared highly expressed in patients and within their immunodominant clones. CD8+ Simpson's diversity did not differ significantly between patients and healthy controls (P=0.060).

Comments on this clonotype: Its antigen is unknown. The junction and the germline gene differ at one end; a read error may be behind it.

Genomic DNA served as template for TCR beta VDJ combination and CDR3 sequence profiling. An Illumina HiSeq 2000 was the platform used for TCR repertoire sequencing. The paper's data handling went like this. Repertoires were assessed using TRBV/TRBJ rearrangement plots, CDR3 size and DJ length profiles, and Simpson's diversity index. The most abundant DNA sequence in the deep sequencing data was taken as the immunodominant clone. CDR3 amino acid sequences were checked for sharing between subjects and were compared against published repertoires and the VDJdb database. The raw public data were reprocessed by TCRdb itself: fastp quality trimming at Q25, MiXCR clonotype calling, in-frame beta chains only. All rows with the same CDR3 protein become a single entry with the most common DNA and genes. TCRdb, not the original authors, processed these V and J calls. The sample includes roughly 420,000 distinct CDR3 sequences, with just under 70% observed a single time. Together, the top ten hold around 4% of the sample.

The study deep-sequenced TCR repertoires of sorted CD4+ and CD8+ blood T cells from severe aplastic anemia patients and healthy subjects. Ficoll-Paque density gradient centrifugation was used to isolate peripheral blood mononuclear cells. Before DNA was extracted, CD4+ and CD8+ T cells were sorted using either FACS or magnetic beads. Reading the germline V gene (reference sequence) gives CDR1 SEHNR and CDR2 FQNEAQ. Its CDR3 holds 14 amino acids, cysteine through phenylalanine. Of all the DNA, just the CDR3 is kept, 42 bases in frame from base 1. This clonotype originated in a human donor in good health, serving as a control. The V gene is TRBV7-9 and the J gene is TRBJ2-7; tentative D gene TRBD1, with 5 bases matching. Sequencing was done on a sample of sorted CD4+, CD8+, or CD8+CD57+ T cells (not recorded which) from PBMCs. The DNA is TGTGCCAGCAGCGTAACAGGACCTCTCTACAATCAGCACTTC. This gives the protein CASSVTGPLYNQHF.